Below are 28 T cell receptor beta chains sequenced from a single sample in a study of blood T cell repertoires in COVID-19. Clones were read by immunoSEQ multiplex PCR, and TCRdb kept only the in-frame ones, dropping some. The profile shows under 500,000 clones, 87% of them singletons. The sample was PBMCs or T cells enriched from blood (not recorded which). These TCRs come from a woman aged 18-29 years with acute COVID-19.

The chain carries TRBV7-6 and TRBJ2-7; 8 positions match TRBD2. CDR3 length equals 14 residues. V gave up 1 base and J gave up 2 bases; unmatched junction bases: 1. Germline CDR1 and CDR2: SGHVS and FNYEAQ. The CDR3, as DNA: TGTGCCAGCAGCTTAGACGGGAGGGCCTACGAGCAGTACTTC. It is translated as CASSLDGRAYEQYF.

Details on this clone: The sample holds other DNA sequences that translate to the same CDR3. This chain links TRBV11-2 with TRBJ2-3; TRBD1 might be the D (6 bases). Germline CDR1 is SGHAT and CDR2 is FQNNGV. V gave up 9 bases and J gave up 6 bases, with 22 bases separating them. The CDR3 runs 15 residues. The CDR3 is CASSPEFNTGDTQYF. CDR3 DNA: TGTGCCAGTAGCCCCGAGTTCAACACAGGGGATACGCAGTATTTT.

This clone was counted once. The gene calls are TRBV10-3 and TRBJ2-3, with D maybe TRBD1 (5 bases). The V end lost 4 bases, the J end lost 4 bases, and 15 bases lay between the germline ends. The CDR3 has 15 amino acids. Germline V gene lookup returns CDR1 ENHRY and CDR2 SYGVKD. Here the CDR3 reads CAISGGSPTSDTQYF. The DNA for the CDR3 is TGTGCCATCAGTGGGGGCAGTCCCACATCAGATACGCAGTATTTT.

The rearrangement joins TRBV3-1 (or the pseudogene TRBV3-2) to TRBJ1-5; no clear D. V was clipped by 0 bases and J by 7 bases, with 7 bases between them. The CDR3 has 13 residues. Per the germline V gene, CDR1 is LGHDT and CDR2 is YNNKEL (reference sequence). The CDR3 nucleotides are TGTGCCAGCAGCCAAGATGGAGTACAGCCCCAGCATTTT. The encoded protein is CASSQDGVQPQHF.

V is TRBV28 and J is TRBJ1-4, with no clear D. Deletions cut 3 bases from V and 6 bases from J, with 20 bases between. CDR1 and CDR2 (germline): MDHEN, SYDVKM. This CDR3 comprises 17 residues. CDR3 sequence reads: CASSFDPRRGLDEKLFF. The CDR3 coding sequence is TGTGCCAGCAGTTTTGATCCCCGTCGGGGTCTCGATGAAAAACTGTTTTTT.

V is TRBV11-2 and J is TRBJ2-1; TRBD1 matches at 7 bases. This CDR3 region has 16 residues. Germline CDR1 and CDR2: SGHAT and FQNNGV. Unmatched junction bases numbered 8, after V lost 2 bases and J lost 4 bases. Written as DNA, the CDR3 is TGTGCCAGCAGCTTAAGGGGGCCCATTCCGTACAATGAGCAGTTCTTC. Protein: CASSLRGPIPYNEQFF.

V gene TRBV6-5 combines with J gene TRBJ1-2; 8 bases line up with TRBD1. This CDR3 has 16 residues. Germline lookup yields CDR1 MNHEY and CDR2 SVGAGI. V lost 0 bases, J lost 11 bases, and 14 bases stayed unmatched. The CDR3 DNA follows: TGTGCCAGCAGTTACTCGAACCAGGGGGCGAATGTGAGGTACACCTTC. Its translation: CASSYSNQGANVRYTF.

The J gene is TRBJ1-1, the V gene TRBV19, with TRBD1 identical over 9 bases. Germline V gene sequence: CDR1 LNHDA, CDR2 SQIVND (reference sequence). Trimming cost V 6 bases and J 4 bases; bases outside gene matches: 6. This CDR3 comprises 14 residues. The CDR3 loop is CASSRDRVSTEAFF. CDR3 sequence (DNA): TGTGCCAGTAGCAGGGACAGGGTTAGCACTGAAGCTTTCTTT.

The chain joins TRBV4-1 to TRBJ2-7, with 8 bases identical to TRBD1. V trimming: 3 bases; J trimming: 2 bases; junction bases outside the gene matches: 6. The CDR3 totals 15 residues. Per the germline V gene, CDR1 is MGHRA and CDR2 is YSYEKL. CDR3 sequence reads: CASSHMGQATYEQYF. The CDR3 coding sequence is TGCGCCAGCAGCCATATGGGACAGGCAACCTACGAGCAGTACTTC.

This clone was detected only a few times. The rearrangement links TRBV7-9 to TRBJ2-5, with TRBD2 matching over 10 bases. V shed 3 bases, J shed 1 base, and the junction held 5 bases outside the gene matches. CDR3 length: 16 residues. Per germline, CDR1 SEHNR and CDR2 FQNEAQ (reference sequence). The CDR3 coding sequence is TGTGCCAGCAGCTTTCGGACTAGCGGTCTCCAAGAGACCCAGTACTTC. Translating it yields CASSFRTSGLQETQYF.

This clone was observed a few times. The chain carries TRBV7-3 and TRBJ1-2; D perhaps matches TRBD1 (5 bases). The germline gives CDR1 SGHTA, CDR2 FQGTGA. Trimming left V 0 bases short and J 7 bases short, with 15 bases between. This CDR3 comprises 15 residues. The CDR3 DNA follows: TGTGCCAGCAGCTTAACGTCAGGGTCCTCAGGTGGCTACACCTTC. Translating it yields CASSLTSGSSGGYTF.

V gene TRBV7-8 combines with J gene TRBJ1-5; 7 nucleotides agree with TRBD1. This CDR3 region has 16 residues. CDR1 is SGHVS, CDR2 FQNEAQ, per germline. Trimming took 6 bases from V and 2 from J; bases not matched to a gene: 10. In nucleotides, the CDR3 is TGTGCCAGCAGGTCAGGGGGTTTGAATGGCAATCAGCCCCAGCATTTT. Residues: CASRSGGLNGNQPQHF.

This clone was counted once. The J gene is TRBJ1-1, the V gene TRBV4-1; D is uncertain. The CDR3 runs 13 residues. Deletions cut 2 bases from V and 7 bases from J, with 11 bases between. Germline values: CDR1 MGHRA, CDR2 YSYEKL. The CDR3 sequence: CASSQLPQNEAFF. For the CDR3, the DNA is TGCGCCAGCAGCCAACTACCCCAAAATGAAGCTTTCTTT.

The rearrangement links TRBV11-2 to TRBJ2-5, with D possibly TRBD1 on 6 matching bases. Germline CDR1 reads SGHAT; CDR2 reads FQNNGV. This CDR3 is 14 amino acids long. V shed 3 bases and J shed 0 bases, with 8 bases lying between them. CDR3 DNA sequence: TGTGCCAGCAGCTTGAGGACAGACCAAGAGACCCAGTACTTC. Translating it yields CASSLRTDQETQYF.

This chain uses TRBV19 with TRBJ1-1, with D possibly matching TRBD1 (6 bases). V was trimmed by 9 bases and J by 4 bases, leaving 15 bases between them. This CDR3 is 13 amino acids long. CDR1 and CDR2 (germline): LNHDA, SQIVND (reference sequence). The CDR3 nucleotides read TGTGCCAGCCTACTCCGGGACACCACTGAAGCTTTCTTT. Its translation: CASLLRDTTEAFF.

J is TRBJ1-2 and V is TRBV6-5; a possible D gene is TRBD1 (5 bases). CDR1 and CDR2 (germline): MNHEY, SVGAGI. The ends were cut back, 0 bases at V and 0 bases at J, with 8 bases in the middle. The CDR3 runs 15 residues. The CDR3 DNA sequence: TGTGCCAGCAGTTACTCGCGGGGGTCTAACTATGGCTACACCTTC. Amino acid sequence: CASSYSRGSNYGYTF.

This clone has a handful of counts. The chain carries TRBV9 and TRBJ2-2; 10 bases fit TRBD1. The CDR3 is 16 residues long. V shed 4 bases and J 5 bases; nucleotides not matched to a gene: 8. The V gene's germline CDR1 is SGDLS and CDR2 YYNGEE. This CDR3 reads CASSSSGTGETGELFF. CDR3 in DNA: TGTGCCAGCAGCTCCTCCGGGACAGGGGAGACCGGGGAGCTGTTTTTT.

The gene calls are TRBV6-5 and TRBJ1-2, with TRBD1 matching 10 bases. The V gene end was trimmed by 2 bases and the J gene end by 4 bases; junction bases not matched to a gene: 4. Germline lookup yields CDR1 MNHEY and CDR2 SVGAGI. The CDR3 totals 15 residues. CDR3 protein: CASSYRDRGSYGYTF. The CDR3 DNA follows: TGTGCCAGCAGTTACCGGGACAGGGGAAGCTATGGCTACACCTTC.

The V call is TRBV10-3, the J call TRBJ2-7, with 7 bases that match TRBD1. The CDR3 length is 12 residues. V dropped 6 bases and J dropped 6; count of bases not matched to a gene: 5. Germline CDR1 and CDR2: ENHRY and SYGVKD. CDR3 sequence reads: CAISIRQGEQYF. The CDR3 nucleotides read TGTGCCATCAGCATACGACAGGGCGAGCAGTACTTC.

The chain is built from TRBV7-2 and TRBJ1-1, with unresolved D. CDR3 length: 14 residues. Germline assignment: CDR1 SGHTA and CDR2 FQGNSA. V shed 4 bases and J shed 1 base, with 10 bases lying between them. The CDR3 spells CASSSGRANTEAFF. The CDR3 DNA reads TGTGCCAGCAGCTCCGGGAGGGCGAACACTGAAGCTTTCTTT.

This clone was detected once. V is TRBV15 and J is TRBJ2-7; weak D call: TRBD2 (6 bases). Per the germline V gene, CDR1 is LNHNV and CDR2 is YYDKDF (reference sequence). CDR3 length: 12 residues. The germline V and J ends were trimmed by 3 bases and 6 bases, with 9 bases remaining between them. DNA for the CDR3: TGTGCCACCAGCAGCGGGAGAGGCGAGCAGTACTTC. This codes for CATSSGRGEQYF.

This chain connects TRBV2 to TRBJ1-2; 7 bases agree with TRBD1. This CDR3 has 14 amino acids. Germline V gene sequence: CDR1 SNHLY, CDR2 FYNNEI. V dropped 6 bases and J dropped 4; count of bases not matched to a gene: 8. CDR3 DNA: TGTGCCAGCAGGCCGGGACAGACTACCTATGGCTACACCTTC. Amino acids: CASRPGQTTYGYTF.

This clone was counted a few times. This rearrangement joins TRBV7-9 to TRBJ2-2, with a tentative D call TRBD2 (5 bases). V lost 6 bases, J lost 1 base, and 15 bases lay in between. Germline-derived CDR1 and CDR2 are SEHNR and FQNEAQ (reference sequence). The CDR3 runs to 16 residues. The chain's CDR3 is CASSSRSGENTGELFF. CDR3 sequence (DNA): TGTGCCAGCAGTTCTCGCAGCGGAGAGAACACCGGGGAGCTGTTTTTT.

This clone was observed a single time. This chain links TRBV6-5 with TRBJ2-5; D not resolved. V dropped 6 bases and J dropped 3 bases, with 5 bases sitting between them. The CDR3 covers 11 residues. Germline assignment: CDR1 MNHEY and CDR2 SVGAGI. In DNA form, the CDR3 reads TGTGCCAGCAGACATGAAGAGACCCAGTACTTC. Its translation is CASRHEETQYF.

V gene TRBV7-2 combines with J gene TRBJ2-2; D ambiguous. V was shortened by 2 bases and J by 6 bases, with 4 bases between the two germline ends. The CDR3 is made up of 12 amino acids. CDR1 SGHTA and CDR2 FQGNSA come from the germline V gene. The CDR3 here is CASSLSPGELFF. The CDR3 region has the DNA TGTGCCAGCAGCTTAAGCCCCGGGGAGCTGTTTTTT.

The chain uses TRBV29-1 and TRBJ2-1; 9 nucleotides line up with TRBD1. CDR3 length equals 14 residues. Germline values: CDR1 SQVTM, CDR2 ANQGSEA. The ends lost 6 bases at V and 7 bases at J; junction bases unmatched: 10. The CDR3 reads CSVLTGTGYNEQFF. The DNA for the CDR3 is TGCAGCGTCCTAACCGGGACAGGGTATAATGAGCAGTTCTTC.

This sequence joins TRBV6-5 and TRBJ2-4, with D uncertain. The V end lost 7 bases, the J end lost 3 bases, and 13 bases lay between the germline ends. Germline values: CDR1 MNHEY, CDR2 SVGAGI. The CDR3 has 14 residues. Here the CDR3 reads CASNNIRGKNIQYF. The CDR3 coding sequence is TGTGCCAGCAACAACATCAGAGGCAAAAACATTCAGTACTTC.

V usage is TRBV18 and J usage is TRBJ1-1, with D uncertain. Trimming pared 6 bases from V and 3 bases from J, leaving 17 bases between. CDR1 and CDR2 (germline): KGHSH, LQKENI. The CDR3 extends over 15 amino acids. Written as DNA, the CDR3 is TGTGCCAGCTCGCTTACGGGCCTGGAGGACACTGAAGCTTTCTTT. The encoded protein is CASSLTGLEDTEAFF.